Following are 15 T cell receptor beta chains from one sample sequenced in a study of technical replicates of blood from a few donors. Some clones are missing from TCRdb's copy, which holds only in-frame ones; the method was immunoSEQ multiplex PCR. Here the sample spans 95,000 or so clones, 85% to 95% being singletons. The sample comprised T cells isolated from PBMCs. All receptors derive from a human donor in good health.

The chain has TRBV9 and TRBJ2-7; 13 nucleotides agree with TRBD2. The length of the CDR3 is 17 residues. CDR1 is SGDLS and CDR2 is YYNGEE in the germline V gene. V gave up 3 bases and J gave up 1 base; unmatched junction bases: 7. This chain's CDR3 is CASSEGTSGIVSYEQYF. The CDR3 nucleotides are TGTGCCAGCAGCGAGGGGACTAGCGGGATAGTATCCTACGAGCAGTACTTC.

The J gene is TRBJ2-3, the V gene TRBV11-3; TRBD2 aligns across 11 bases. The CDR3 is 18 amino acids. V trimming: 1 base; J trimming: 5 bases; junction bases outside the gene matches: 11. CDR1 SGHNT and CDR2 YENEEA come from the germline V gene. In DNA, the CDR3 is TGTGCCAGCAGCTTAGTTTCTAGCGGGAGGAGTGGGATAGATACGCAGTATTTT. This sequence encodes CASSLVSSGRSGIDTQYF.

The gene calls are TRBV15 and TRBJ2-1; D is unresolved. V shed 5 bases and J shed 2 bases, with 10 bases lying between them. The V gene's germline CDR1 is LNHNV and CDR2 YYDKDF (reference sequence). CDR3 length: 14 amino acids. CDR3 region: CATSPTLPYNEQFF. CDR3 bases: TGTGCCACCAGCCCAACCCTACCCTACAATGAGCAGTTCTTC.

CDR3 sequence reads: CASSIGTSGDNEQFF. Written as DNA, the CDR3 is TGTGCCAGTAGTATAGGGACTAGCGGGGACAATGAGCAGTTCTTC. The rearrangement uses TRBV19 and TRBJ2-1, with TRBD2 matching over 12 bases. The J segment lost 5 bases and the V segment lost 1 base, leaving 0 bases of the junction unmatched. Germline V gene lookup returns CDR1 LNHDA and CDR2 SQIVND (reference sequence). The CDR3 spans 15 residues.

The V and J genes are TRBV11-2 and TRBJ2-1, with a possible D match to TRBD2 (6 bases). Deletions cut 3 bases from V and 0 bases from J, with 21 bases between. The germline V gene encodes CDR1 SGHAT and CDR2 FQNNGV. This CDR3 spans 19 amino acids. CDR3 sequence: CASSFPHLTSRSSYNEQFF. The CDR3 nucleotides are TGTGCCAGCAGCTTTCCTCACTTAACTAGCAGGAGCTCCTACAATGAGCAGTTCTTC.

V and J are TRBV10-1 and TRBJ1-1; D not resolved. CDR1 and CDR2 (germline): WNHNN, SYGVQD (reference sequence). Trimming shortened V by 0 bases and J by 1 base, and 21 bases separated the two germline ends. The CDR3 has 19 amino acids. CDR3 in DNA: TGCGCCAGCAGTGAGTCGATAAGAGTAAGATTCGGAGAGAACACTGAAGCTTTCTTT. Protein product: CASSESIRVRFGENTEAFF.

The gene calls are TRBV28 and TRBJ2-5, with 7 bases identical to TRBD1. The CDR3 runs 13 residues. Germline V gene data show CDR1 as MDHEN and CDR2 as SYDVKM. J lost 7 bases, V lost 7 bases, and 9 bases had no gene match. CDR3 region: CASIEGASTTQYF. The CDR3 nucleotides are TGTGCCAGCATCGAGGGGGCTTCTACGACCCAGTACTTC.

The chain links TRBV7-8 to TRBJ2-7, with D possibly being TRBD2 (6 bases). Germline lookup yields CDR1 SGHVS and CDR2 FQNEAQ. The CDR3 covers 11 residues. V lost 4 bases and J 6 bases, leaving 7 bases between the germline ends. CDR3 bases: TGTGCCAGCAGCTGGCGGGGCGAGCAGTACTTC. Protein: CASSWRGEQYF.

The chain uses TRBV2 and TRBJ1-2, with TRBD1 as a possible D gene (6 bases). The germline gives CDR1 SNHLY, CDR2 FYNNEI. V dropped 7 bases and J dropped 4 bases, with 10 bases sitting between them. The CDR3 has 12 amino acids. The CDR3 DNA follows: TGTGCCAGCAATGGACAGAGCTATGGCTACACCTTC. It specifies CASNGQSYGYTF.

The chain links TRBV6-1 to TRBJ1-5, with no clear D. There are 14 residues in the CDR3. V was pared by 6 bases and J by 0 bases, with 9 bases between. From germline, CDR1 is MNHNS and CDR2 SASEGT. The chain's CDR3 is CASRLGTSNQPQHF. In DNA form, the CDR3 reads TGTGCCAGCAGACTTGGTACTAGCAATCAGCCCCAGCATTTT.

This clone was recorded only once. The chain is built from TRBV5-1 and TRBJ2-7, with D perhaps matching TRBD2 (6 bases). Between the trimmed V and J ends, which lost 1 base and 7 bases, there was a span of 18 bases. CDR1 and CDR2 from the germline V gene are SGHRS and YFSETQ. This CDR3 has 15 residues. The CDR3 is CASSLSSREHDEQYF. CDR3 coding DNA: TGCGCCAGCAGCTTGTCCTCCCGGGAGCATGATGAGCAGTACTTC. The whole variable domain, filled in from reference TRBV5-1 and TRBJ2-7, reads KAGVTQTPRYLIKTRGQQVTLSCSPISGHRSVSWYQQTPGQGLQFLFEYFSETQRNKGNFPGRFSGRQFSNSRSEMNVSTLELGDSALYLCASSLSSREHDEQYFGPGTRLTVT.

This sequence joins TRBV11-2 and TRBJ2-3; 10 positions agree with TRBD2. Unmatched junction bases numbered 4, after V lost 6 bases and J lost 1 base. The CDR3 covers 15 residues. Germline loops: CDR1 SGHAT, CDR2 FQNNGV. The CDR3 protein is CASRLAGPRTDTQYF. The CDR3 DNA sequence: TGTGCCAGCAGACTAGCGGGACCCCGCACAGATACGCAGTATTTT.

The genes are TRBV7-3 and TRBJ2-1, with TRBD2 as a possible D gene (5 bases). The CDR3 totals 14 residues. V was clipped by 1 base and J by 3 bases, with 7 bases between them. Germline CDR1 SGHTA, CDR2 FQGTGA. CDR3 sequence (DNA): TGTGCCAGCAGCTTAATCGGAGGCTACAATGAGCAGTTCTTC. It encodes CASSLIGGYNEQFF.

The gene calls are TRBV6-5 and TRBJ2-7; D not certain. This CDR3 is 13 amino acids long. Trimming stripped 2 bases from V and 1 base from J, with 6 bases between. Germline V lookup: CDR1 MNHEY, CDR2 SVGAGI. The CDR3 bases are TGTGCCAGCAGTTACATTGCGTCCTACGAGCAGTACTTC. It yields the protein CASSYIASYEQYF.

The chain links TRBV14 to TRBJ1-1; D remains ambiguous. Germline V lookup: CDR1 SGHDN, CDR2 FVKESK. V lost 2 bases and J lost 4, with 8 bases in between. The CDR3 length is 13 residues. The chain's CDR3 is CASSQTRGTEAFF. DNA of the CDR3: TGTGCCAGCAGCCAAACGAGAGGCACTGAAGCTTTCTTT.